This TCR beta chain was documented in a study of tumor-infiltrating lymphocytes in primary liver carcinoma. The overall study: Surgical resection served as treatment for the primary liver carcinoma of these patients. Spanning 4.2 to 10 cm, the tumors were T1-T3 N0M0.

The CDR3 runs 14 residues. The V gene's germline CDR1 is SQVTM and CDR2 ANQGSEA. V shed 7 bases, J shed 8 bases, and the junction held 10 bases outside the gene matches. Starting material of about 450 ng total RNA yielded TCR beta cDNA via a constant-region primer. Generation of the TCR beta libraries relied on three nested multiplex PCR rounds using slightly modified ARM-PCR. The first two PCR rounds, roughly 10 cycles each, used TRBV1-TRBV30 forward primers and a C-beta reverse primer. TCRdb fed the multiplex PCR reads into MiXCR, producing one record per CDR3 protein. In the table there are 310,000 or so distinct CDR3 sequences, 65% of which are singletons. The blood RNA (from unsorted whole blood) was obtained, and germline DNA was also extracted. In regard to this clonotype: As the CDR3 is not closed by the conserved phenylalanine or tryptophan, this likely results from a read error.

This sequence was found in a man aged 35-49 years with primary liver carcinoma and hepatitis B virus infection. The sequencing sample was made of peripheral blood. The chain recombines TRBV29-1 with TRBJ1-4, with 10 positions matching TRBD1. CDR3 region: CSAQTGGAGEKLFL. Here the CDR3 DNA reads TGCAGCGCACAGACAGGGGGCGCCGGAGAAAAACTGTTTCTT.